One sample yielded the 32 T cell receptor beta chains listed below, sequenced in a study of control samples from healthy donors and cancer patients (dated by TCRdb to 2018 to 2020). Receptors were amplified or captured by the immunoSEQ multiplex PCR assay. As stored in TCRdb, this immuneACCESS dataset retains in-frame rearrangements with V and J assigned. A fraction of the clones does not appear; measured against another copy, unresolved V genes explain less than half of the discrepancy, and the remainder lacks a known reason. The sample table contains about 60,000 clones; only one count was recorded for roughly 87% of them. The ten largest clones capture roughly 3.8% of the sample. Sequences were obtained from blood. Source of these receptors: a man over 45 in good health.

This clone qualifies as medium-sized. The CDR3 nucleotides read TGTGCCAGCAGTTTAAATCCCAGCGGGAGAACAGATACGCAGTATTTT. This translates into CASSLNPSGRTDTQYF. This rearrangement joins TRBV27 to TRBJ2-3, with 8 bases matching TRBD2. J gave up 3 bases and V 2 bases, and 7 bases lay outside the gene matches. The germline CDR1 and CDR2 sequences are MNHEY and SMNVEV (reference sequence). This CDR3 comprises 16 residues.

This chain's CDR3 is CASSQDSYNSPLHF. CDR3 sequence (DNA): TGTGCCAGCAGTCAGGACTCCTATAATTCACCCCTCCACTTT. The J gene is TRBJ1-6, the V gene TRBV28; D is uncertain. V lost 5 bases, J lost 0 bases, and 5 bases lay in between. CDR1 and CDR2 (germline): MDHEN, SYDVKM. The CDR3 sequence is 14 residues long. Full variable domain (outside the CDR3, taken from reference TRBV28 and TRBJ1-6): DVKVTQSSRYLVKRTGEKVFLECVQDMDHENMFWYRQDPGLGLRLIYFSYDVKMKEKGDIPEGYSVSREKKERFSLILESASTNQTSMYLCASSQDSYNSPLHFGNGTRLTVT.

The table lists this clone with a few counts. The rearrangement joins TRBV28 to TRBJ1-6; TRBD1 aligns across 8 bases. The ends lost 3 bases at V and 9 bases at J; junction bases unmatched: 7. The CDR3 extends over 15 amino acids. Germline V gene sequence: CDR1 MDHEN, CDR2 SYDVKM. The CDR3 loop is CASSFSGGAGSPLHF. The CDR3 nucleotides are TGTGCCAGCAGTTTTTCAGGGGGCGCAGGTTCACCCCTCCACTTT.

The chain links TRBV11-3 to TRBJ1-1; tentatively, D is TRBD1 (6 bases). The CDR3 length is 17 residues. Germline CDR1 reads SGHNT; CDR2 reads YENEEA. V lost 3 bases and J 4 bases, leaving 21 bases between the germline ends. The CDR3, as DNA: TGTGCCAGCAGCTTGAACAGGGTAACGGGGATGAGCACTGAAGCTTTCTTT. Translation: CASSLNRVTGMSTEAFF.

In its sample, this clone was seen a few times. This chain links TRBV28 with TRBJ1-5; D remains ambiguous. This CDR3 has 14 amino acids. Looked up from germline, CDR1 is MDHEN and CDR2 is SYDVKM. V lost 7 bases to trimming and J lost 5 bases, with 15 bases between them. CDR3 sequence reads: CASKGSAPYQPQHF. The DNA for the CDR3 is TGTGCCAGCAAGGGCTCAGCACCGTATCAGCCCCAGCATTTT.

V gene TRBV6-1 combines with J gene TRBJ1-2; D uncertain. The CDR3 spans 13 residues. Germline values: CDR1 MNHNS, CDR2 SASEGT. V was cut by 1 base and J by 4 bases, with 7 bases left in between. The CDR3 DNA reads as TGTGCCAGCAGTGAAGACTACGGCTATGGCTACACCTTC. Translated, it gives CASSEDYGYGYTF.

The chain couples TRBV25-1 to TRBJ1-1; no clear D. This CDR3 is built from 14 residues. Trimming cost V 6 bases and J 1 base, with 12 bases left between them. CDR1 and CDR2 from the germline V gene are MGHDK and SYGVNS. In nucleotides, the CDR3 is TGTGCCAGCAGGGCCCCGGGGTGGAACACTGAAGCTTTCTTT. This codes for CASRAPGWNTEAFF.

The chain recombines TRBV29-1 with TRBJ1-1; D remains unclear. This CDR3 spans 14 amino acids. Trimming left V 6 bases short and J 1 base short, with 15 bases between. The V gene's germline CDR1 is SQVTM and CDR2 ANQGSEA. The CDR3 here is CSVGNYGRNTEAFF. The CDR3 DNA is TGCAGCGTAGGCAACTATGGAAGGAACACTGAAGCTTTCTTT.

The chain employs TRBV6-2 or TRBV6-3 and TRBJ2-4; D is possibly TRBD2 (6 bases). Looked up from germline, CDR1 is MNHEY and CDR2 is SVGEGT. The CDR3 length is 15 residues. V gave up 1 base and J gave up 8 bases, with 15 bases separating them. CDR3 nucleotide sequence: TGTGCCAGCAGTTACTGGGACTCCCATGGAGACATTCAGTACTTC. It specifies CASSYWDSHGDIQYF.

The chain is built from TRBV7-2 and TRBJ2-1; D ambiguous. With 6 bases removed from V and 9 bases from J, the gap between germline ends came to 15 bases. This CDR3 region has 13 residues. The germline CDR1 and CDR2 sequences are SGHTA and FQGNSA. The CDR3 DNA follows: TGTGCCAGCAGATTGAGAAGAGGCGGTGAGCAGTTCTTC. This codes for CASRLRRGGEQFF.

V gene TRBV4-3 combines with J gene TRBJ1-6; TRBD1 matches 8 bases. Germline trimming cut 0 bases from V and 6 bases from J; bases unmatched to any gene: 7. The CDR3 covers 17 residues. CDR1 and CDR2 (germline): LGHNA, YSLEER. For the CDR3, the DNA is TGCGCCAGCAGCCAAGATGGACAGGGAGTTTTTAATTCACCCCTCCACTTT. It encodes CASSQDGQGVFNSPLHF.

This clone was counted a few times. This chain joins TRBV10-3 and TRBJ2-3, with D unresolved. The V end lost 3 bases, the J end lost 4 bases, and 14 bases lay between the germline ends. Germline V CDR1 and CDR2: ENHRY, SYGVKD. CDR3 length: 15 amino acids. The CDR3 nucleotides are TGTGCCATCAGTGATAAGGGATTAGAGTCAGATACGCAGTATTTT. Translating gives CAISDKGLESDTQYF.

V usage is TRBV12-5 and J usage is TRBJ2-5, with 7 positions matching TRBD1. This CDR3 is built from 14 residues. Germline CDR1 LGHNT, CDR2 FRNRAP. The V and J ends lost 7 bases and 5 bases, in that order; junction bases with no gene match: 10. The chain's CDR3 is CASAGGAIFETQYF. The CDR3 coding sequence is TGTGCTAGTGCAGGGGGTGCTATATTCGAGACCCAGTACTTC. The whole variable domain, filled in from reference TRBV12-5 and TRBJ2-5, reads DARVTQTPRHKVTEMGQEVTMRCQPILGHNTVFWYRQTMMQGLELLAYFRNRAPLDDSGMPKDRFSAEMPDATLATLKIQPSEPRDSAVYFCASAGGAIFETQYFGPGTRLLVL.

The table lists this clone with a count of one. The chain links TRBV4-3 to TRBJ2-5; D may be TRBD2 (6 bases). Germline CDR1 LGHNA, CDR2 YSLEER. Trimming cost V 4 bases and J 4 bases, with 16 bases left between them. The CDR3 loop spans 15 amino acids. The CDR3 nucleotides are TGCGCCAGCAGCCCCAACCCCGGGGGTGGAGAGACCCAGTACTTC. Translating it yields CASSPNPGGGETQYF.

Only one count was recorded for this clone. The chain uses TRBV27 and TRBJ2-3; TRBD2 matches 10 bases. V was pared by 6 bases and J by 3 bases, with 3 bases of the junction left unmatched. Germline lookup yields CDR1 MNHEY and CDR2 SMNVEV (reference sequence). The CDR3 sequence is 14 residues long. CDR3 sequence: CASSLAGGTDTQYF. The CDR3 DNA follows: TGTGCCAGCAGCTTAGCGGGAGGAACAGATACGCAGTATTTT.

The genes are TRBV6-2 or TRBV6-3 and TRBJ2-7, with TRBD2 matching 8 bases. CDR1 MNHEY and CDR2 SVGEGT come from the germline V gene. Unmatched junction bases numbered 8, after V lost 0 bases and J lost 7 bases. This CDR3 has 15 residues. DNA for the CDR3: TGTGCCAGCAGTTACTCGTTTAGCGGGAAGGGTGAGCAGTACTTC. It codes for CASSYSFSGKGEQYF.

Remarks on this clone: This sample also contains other DNA sequences that code for the same CDR3. The rearrangement uses TRBV28 and TRBJ1-2; the match to TRBD1 covers 7 bases. The CDR3 totals 13 residues. Trimming removed 4 bases from V and 4 bases from J; junction bases left unmatched: 3. Per the germline V gene, CDR1 is MDHEN and CDR2 is SYDVKM. The CDR3 coding sequence is TGTGCCAGCAGTTCCCGGGACAGCTATGGCTACACCTTC. Translation: CASSSRDSYGYTF.

The rearrangement uses TRBV28 and TRBJ1-2, with D perhaps matching TRBD1 (6 bases). V lost 4 bases and J 4 bases, leaving 13 bases between the germline ends. The CDR3 is made up of 14 amino acids. Germline V lookup: CDR1 MDHEN, CDR2 SYDVKM. The CDR3 here is CASSWDEDSYGYTF. CDR3 DNA: TGTGCCAGCAGTTGGGACGAGGACAGCTATGGCTACACCTTC.

The chain carries TRBV28 and TRBJ2-7; D may be TRBD1 or TRBD2 (6 bases each). The length of the CDR3 is 14 residues. Germline CDR1 MDHEN, CDR2 SYDVKM. The V and J ends lost 2 bases and 2 bases respectively, with 10 bases between them. CDR3 coding DNA: TGTGCCAGCAGTTTAGGAGGGGGGCCCTACGAGCAGTACTTC. This encodes CASSLGGGPYEQYF.

This clone appeared a few times. This chain links TRBV6-2 or TRBV6-3 with TRBJ1-1; D is unclear. Germline V CDR1 and CDR2: MNHEY, SVGEGT. The ends were cut back, 4 bases at V and 4 bases at J, with 13 bases in the middle. This CDR3 spans 14 amino acids. In DNA, the CDR3 is TGTGCCAGCAGTTGGACCCAAATTGGCACTGAAGCTTTCTTT. Encoded protein: CASSWTQIGTEAFF.

This clone turned up a few times. V and J are TRBV4-2 and TRBJ1-4; D remains ambiguous. Trimming took 4 bases from V and 0 from J, leaving 9 bases between them. This CDR3 contains 15 residues. Germline lookup yields CDR1 LGHNA and CDR2 YNFKEQ. CDR3 DNA: TGTGCCAGCAGCCTCCGTACTGCAACTAATGAAAAACTGTTTTTT. It is translated as CASSLRTATNEKLFF.

This chain links TRBV19 with TRBJ1-1; perhaps TRBD1 as D (5 bases). V lost 8 bases and J lost 1, with 14 bases in between. This CDR3 contains 14 residues. CDR1 and CDR2 from the germline V gene are LNHDA and SQIVND (reference sequence). The CDR3 nucleotides are TGTGCCAGTGCCCCGGGACGGGAGAACACTGAAGCTTTCTTT. This encodes CASAPGRENTEAFF.

The V gene is TRBV6-4, the J gene TRBJ1-2; D might be TRBD1 (6 bases). Trimming removed 4 bases at V and 3 bases at J, with 15 bases between. CDR1 MRHNA and CDR2 SNTAGT come from the germline V gene. The CDR3 is 15 residues long. This CDR3 reads CASSVGSSGDYGYTF. CDR3 nucleotides: TGTGCCAGCAGTGTCGGGTCTTCAGGGGACTATGGCTACACCTTC.

This clone has only one observation. The chain employs TRBV30 and TRBJ1-1, with 8 bases lining up with TRBD1. The CDR3 runs to 14 residues. V was clipped by 2 bases and J by 2 bases; unmatched bases: 4. Germline V gives CDR1 GTSNPN, CDR2 SVGIG (reference sequence). The CDR3 bases are TGTGCCTGGAGTTTTACAGGGGGTAACACTGAAGCTTTCTTT. Translation gives CAWSFTGGNTEAFF.

This clone occurred a few times. This chain links TRBV5-1 with TRBJ2-1; possibly TRBD1 for D (5 bases). V was trimmed by 2 bases and J by 7 bases, leaving 13 bases between them. This CDR3 contains 14 residues. Germline V gene sequence: CDR1 SGHRS, CDR2 YFSETQ. CDR3 nucleotides: TGCGCCAGCAGCTTTCAGGGAACTGAGAATGAGCAGTTCTTC. Its translation is CASSFQGTENEQFF.

This clone was observed a handful of times. The CDR3: CASTLGESNYGYTF. The CDR3 DNA sequence: TGTGCCAGCACCCTAGGGGAGTCTAACTATGGCTACACCTTC. V is TRBV9 and J is TRBJ1-2; D might be TRBD1 (5 bases). Looked up from germline, CDR1 is SGDLS and CDR2 is YYNGEE. The CDR3 contains 14 residues. Trimming pared 6 bases from V and 0 bases from J, leaving 12 bases between.

The rearrangement links TRBV7-9 to TRBJ2-2; D ambiguous. The CDR3 loop spans 14 amino acids. With 1 base removed from V and 6 bases from J, the gap between germline ends came to 9 bases. Germline CDR1 SEHNR, CDR2 FQNEAQ (reference sequence). The CDR3: CASSLGSTPGELFF. The CDR3 nucleotides are TGTGCCAGCAGCTTAGGGAGTACGCCCGGGGAGCTGTTTTTT. The full variable domain, in which reference TRBV7-9 and TRBJ2-2 provide the parts outside the CDR3, is DTGVSQNPRHKITKRGQNVTFRCDPISEHNRLYWYRQTLGQGPEFLTYFQNEAQLEKSRLLSDRFSAERPKGSFSTLEIQRTEQGDSAMYLCASSLGSTPGELFFGEGSRLTVL.

The V call is TRBV18, the J call TRBJ2-7, with 7 bases fitting TRBD2. The germline V gene has CDR1 KGHSH and CDR2 LQKENI. The CDR3 totals 15 residues. Unmatched junction bases numbered 12, after V lost 4 bases and J lost 6 bases. CDR3 residues: CASSLNAATSREQYF. The CDR3 region has the DNA TGTGCCAGCTCACTCAACGCGGCGACTAGCCGCGAGCAGTACTTC.

J is TRBJ1-1 and V is TRBV2; possibly TRBD1 for D (5 bases). Germline V lookup: CDR1 SNHLY, CDR2 FYNNEI. Trimming stripped 3 bases from V and 2 bases from J, with 19 bases between. The CDR3 covers 17 residues. The CDR3, as DNA: TGTGCCAGCAGTGATGACGCCCCAGGGACCTTAAACACTGAAGCTTTCTTT. As protein: CASSDDAPGTLNTEAFF. Drawing the rest from reference TRBV2 and TRBJ1-1, the complete variable domain is EPEVTQTPSHQVTQMGQEVILRCVPISNHLYFYWYRQILGQKVEFLVSFYNNEISEKSEIFDDQFSVERPDGSNFTLKIRSTKLEDSAMYFCASSDDAPGTLNTEAFFGQGTRLTVV.

The chain carries TRBV6-6 and TRBJ1-1, with D possibly being TRBD1 (5 bases). V lost 5 bases, J lost 0 bases, and 10 bases lay in between. Germline CDR1 MNHNY, CDR2 SVGAGI (reference sequence). The CDR3 consists of 14 residues. CDR3 sequence reads: CASSRDLMNTEAFF. The CDR3 DNA is TGTGCCAGCAGTCGGGACCTCATGAACACTGAAGCTTTCTTT.

The rearrangement links TRBV10-3 to TRBJ1-1; D not certain. V lost 4 bases, J lost 1 base, and 7 bases lay in between. In germline, CDR1 is ENHRY, CDR2 SYGVKD. This CDR3 has 13 amino acids. This CDR3 reads CAISVERNTEAFF. DNA for the CDR3: TGTGCCATCAGTGTCGAGAGGAACACTGAAGCTTTCTTT.

The chain joins TRBV7-3 to TRBJ2-7; the match to TRBD1 covers 7 bases. Germline CDR1 reads SGHTA; CDR2 reads FQGTGA. This CDR3 is 14 amino acids long. V trimming: 2 bases; J trimming: 6 bases; junction bases outside the gene matches: 7. CDR3 sequence (DNA): TGTGCCAGCAGCTTAGGGACAGCAGTCGGCGAGCAGTACTTC. Its translation is CASSLGTAVGEQYF.